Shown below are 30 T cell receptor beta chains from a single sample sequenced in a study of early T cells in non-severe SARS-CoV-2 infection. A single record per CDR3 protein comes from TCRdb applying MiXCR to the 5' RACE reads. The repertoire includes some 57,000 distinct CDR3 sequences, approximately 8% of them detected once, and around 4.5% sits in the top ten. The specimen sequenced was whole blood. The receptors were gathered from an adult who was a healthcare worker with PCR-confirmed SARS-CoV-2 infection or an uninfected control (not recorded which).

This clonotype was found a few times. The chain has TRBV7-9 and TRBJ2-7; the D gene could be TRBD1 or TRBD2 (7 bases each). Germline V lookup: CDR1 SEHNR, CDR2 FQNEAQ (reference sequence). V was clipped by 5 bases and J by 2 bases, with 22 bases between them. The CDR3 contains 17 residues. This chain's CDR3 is CASSGRQGTGLPYEQYF. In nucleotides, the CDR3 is TGTGCCAGCAGCGGACGACAGGGAACGGGACTACCCTACGAGCAGTACTTC.

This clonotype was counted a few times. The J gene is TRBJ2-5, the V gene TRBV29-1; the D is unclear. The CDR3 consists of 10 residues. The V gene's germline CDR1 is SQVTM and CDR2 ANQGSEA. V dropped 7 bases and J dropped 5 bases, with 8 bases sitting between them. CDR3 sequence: CSASMETQYF. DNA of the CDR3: TGCAGCGCTTCAATGGAGACCCAGTACTTC. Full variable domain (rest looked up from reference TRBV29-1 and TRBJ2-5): SAVISQKPSRDICQRGTSLTIQCQVDSQVTMMFWYRQQPGQSLTLIATANQGSEATYESGFVIDKFPISRPNLTFSTLTVSNMSPEDSSIYLCSASMETQYFGPGTRLLVL.

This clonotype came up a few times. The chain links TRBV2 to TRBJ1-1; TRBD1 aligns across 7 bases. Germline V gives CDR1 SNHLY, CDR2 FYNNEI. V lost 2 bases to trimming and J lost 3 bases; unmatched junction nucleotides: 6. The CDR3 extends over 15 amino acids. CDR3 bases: TGTGCCAGCAGTGAAAGGGGGCGCCGGTACACTGAAGCTTTCTTT. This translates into CASSERGRRYTEAFF.

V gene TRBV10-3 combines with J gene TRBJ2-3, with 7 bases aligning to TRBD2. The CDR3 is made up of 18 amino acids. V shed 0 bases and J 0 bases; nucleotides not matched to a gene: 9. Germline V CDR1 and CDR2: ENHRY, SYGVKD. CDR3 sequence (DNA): TGTGCCATCAGTGAGTCGAGGGGCAGTAGCGGGAGCACAGATACGCAGTATTTT. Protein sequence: CAISESRGSSGSTDTQYF.

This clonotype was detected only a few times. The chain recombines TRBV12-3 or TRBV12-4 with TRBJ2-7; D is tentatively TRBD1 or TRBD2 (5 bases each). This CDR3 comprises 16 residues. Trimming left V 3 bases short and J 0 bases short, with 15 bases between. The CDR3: CASSFGRGAFSYEQYF. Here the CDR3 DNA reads TGTGCCAGCAGTTTCGGTAGGGGAGCTTTCTCCTACGAGCAGTACTTC.

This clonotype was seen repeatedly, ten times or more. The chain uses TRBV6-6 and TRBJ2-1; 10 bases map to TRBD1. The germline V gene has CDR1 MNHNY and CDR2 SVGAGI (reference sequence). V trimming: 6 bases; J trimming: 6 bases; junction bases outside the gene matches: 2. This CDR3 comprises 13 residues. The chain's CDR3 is CASRRTGGNEQFF. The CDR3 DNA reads TGTGCCAGCAGGAGGACAGGGGGCAATGAGCAGTTCTTC.

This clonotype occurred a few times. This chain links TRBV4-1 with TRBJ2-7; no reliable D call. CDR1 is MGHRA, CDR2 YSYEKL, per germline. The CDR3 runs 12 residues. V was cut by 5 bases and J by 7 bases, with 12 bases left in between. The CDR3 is CASSDELGEQYF. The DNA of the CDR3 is TGCGCCAGCAGCGACGAGTTGGGTGAGCAGTACTTC.

The CDR3: CASSRTGSQTQYF. In DNA form, the CDR3 reads TGCGCCAGCAGCCGGACAGGGTCTCAGACCCAGTACTTC. The genes are TRBV5-1 and TRBJ2-5, with TRBD1 matching over 8 bases. This CDR3 comprises 13 residues. Trimming at V came to 4 bases and at J to 6 bases, leaving 5 bases not matched to a gene. Germline CDR1 is SGHRS and CDR2 is YFSETQ.

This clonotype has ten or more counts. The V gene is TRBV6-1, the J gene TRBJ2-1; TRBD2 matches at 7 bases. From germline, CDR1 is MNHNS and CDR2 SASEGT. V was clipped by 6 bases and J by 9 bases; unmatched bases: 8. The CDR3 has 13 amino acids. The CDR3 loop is CASRIGRGVEQFF. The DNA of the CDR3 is TGTGCCAGCAGGATTGGCCGGGGGGTTGAGCAGTTCTTC.

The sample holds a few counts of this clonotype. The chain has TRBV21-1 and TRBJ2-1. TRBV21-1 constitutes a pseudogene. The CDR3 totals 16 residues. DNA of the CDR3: TGTGCCAGCAGCAAAGCTAGCCTTGGCTTACAATGTGAGCAGTTCTTC. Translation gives CASSKASLGLQCEQFF.

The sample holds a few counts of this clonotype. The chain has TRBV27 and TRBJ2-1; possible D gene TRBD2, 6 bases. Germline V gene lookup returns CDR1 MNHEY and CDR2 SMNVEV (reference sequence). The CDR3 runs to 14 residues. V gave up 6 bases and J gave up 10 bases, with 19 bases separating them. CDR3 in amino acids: CASSGANRLGEQFF. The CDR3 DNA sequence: TGTGCCAGCAGCGGGGCCAATAGACTAGGGGAGCAGTTCTTC.

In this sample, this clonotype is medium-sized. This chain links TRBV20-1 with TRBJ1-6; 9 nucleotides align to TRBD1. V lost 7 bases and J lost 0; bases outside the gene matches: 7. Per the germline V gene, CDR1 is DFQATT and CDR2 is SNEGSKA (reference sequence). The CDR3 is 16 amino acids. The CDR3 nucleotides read TGCAGTGGACACCGGGACAGGGTCTCCTATAATTCACCCCTCCACTTT. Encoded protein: CSGHRDRVSYNSPLHF.

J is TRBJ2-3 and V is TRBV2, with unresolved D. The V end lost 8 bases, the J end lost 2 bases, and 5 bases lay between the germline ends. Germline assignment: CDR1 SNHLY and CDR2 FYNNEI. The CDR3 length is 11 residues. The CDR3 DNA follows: TGTGCCAGCCGATACACAGATACGCAGTATTTT. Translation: CASRYTDTQYF.

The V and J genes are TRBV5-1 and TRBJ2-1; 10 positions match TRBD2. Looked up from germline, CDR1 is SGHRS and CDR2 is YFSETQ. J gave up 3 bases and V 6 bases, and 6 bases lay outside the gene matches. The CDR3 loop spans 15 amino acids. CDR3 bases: TGCGCCAGCAATTCCGGGACTAGCGTCTACAATGAGCAGTTCTTC. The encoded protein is CASNSGTSVYNEQFF.

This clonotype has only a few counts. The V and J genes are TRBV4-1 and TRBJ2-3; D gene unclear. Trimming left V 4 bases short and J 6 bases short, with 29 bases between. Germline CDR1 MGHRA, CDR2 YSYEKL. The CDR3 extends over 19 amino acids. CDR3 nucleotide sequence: TGCGCCAGCAGCCTAAGAATTATAGGAGTTGTAGGTACCTCGGATACGCAGTATTTT. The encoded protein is CASSLRIIGVVGTSDTQYF.

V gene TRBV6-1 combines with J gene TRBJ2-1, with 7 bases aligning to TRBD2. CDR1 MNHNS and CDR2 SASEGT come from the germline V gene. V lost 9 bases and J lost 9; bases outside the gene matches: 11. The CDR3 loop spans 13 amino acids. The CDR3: CASSYVTSSEQFF. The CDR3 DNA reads TGTGCCAGTAGTTATGTGACTAGCAGTGAGCAGTTCTTC.

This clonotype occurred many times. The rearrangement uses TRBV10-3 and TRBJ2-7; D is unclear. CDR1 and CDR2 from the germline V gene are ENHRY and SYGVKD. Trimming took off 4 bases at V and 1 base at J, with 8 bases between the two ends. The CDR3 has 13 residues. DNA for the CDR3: TGTGCCATCAGTGGCGACAATTCCTACGAGCAGTACTTC. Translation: CAISGDNSYEQYF.

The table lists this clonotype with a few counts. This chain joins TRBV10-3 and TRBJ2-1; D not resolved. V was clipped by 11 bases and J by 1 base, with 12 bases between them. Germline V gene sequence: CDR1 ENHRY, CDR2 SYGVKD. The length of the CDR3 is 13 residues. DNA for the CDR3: TGTGCCTCGAAATTGCCTTCCTACAATGAGCAGTTCTTC. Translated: CASKLPSYNEQFF.

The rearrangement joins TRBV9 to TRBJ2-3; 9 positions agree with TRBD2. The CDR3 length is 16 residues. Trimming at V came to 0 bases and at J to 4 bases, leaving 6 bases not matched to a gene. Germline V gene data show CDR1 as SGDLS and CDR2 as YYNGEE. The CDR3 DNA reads TGTGCCAGCAGCGTAGGGGCTAGCGGGGCCCCAGATACGCAGTATTTT. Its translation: CASSVGASGAPDTQYF. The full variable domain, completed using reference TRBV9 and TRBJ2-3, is DSGVTQTPKHLITATGQRVTLRCSPRSGDLSVYWYQQSLDQGLQFLIQYYNGEERAKGNILERFSAQQFPDLHSELNLSSLELGDSALYFCASSVGASGAPDTQYFGPGTRLTVL.

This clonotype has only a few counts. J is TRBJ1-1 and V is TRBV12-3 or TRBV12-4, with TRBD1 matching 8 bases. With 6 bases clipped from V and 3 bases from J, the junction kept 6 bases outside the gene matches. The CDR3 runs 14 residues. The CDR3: CASSRGLKYTEAFF. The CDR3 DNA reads TGTGCCAGCAGCAGGGGGCTAAAGTACACTGAAGCTTTCTTT.

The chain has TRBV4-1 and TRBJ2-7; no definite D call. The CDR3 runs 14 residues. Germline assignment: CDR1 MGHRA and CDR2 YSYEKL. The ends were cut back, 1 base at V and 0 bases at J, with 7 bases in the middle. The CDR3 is CASSQGALSYEQYF. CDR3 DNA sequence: TGCGCCAGCAGCCAAGGGGCCCTCTCCTACGAGCAGTACTTC.

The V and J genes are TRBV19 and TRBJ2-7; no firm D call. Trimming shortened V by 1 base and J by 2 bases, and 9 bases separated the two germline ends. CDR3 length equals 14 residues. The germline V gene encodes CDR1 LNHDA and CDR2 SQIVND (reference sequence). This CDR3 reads CASSIGGRAYEQYF. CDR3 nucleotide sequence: TGTGCCAGTAGTATAGGTGGCCGGGCCTACGAGCAGTACTTC.

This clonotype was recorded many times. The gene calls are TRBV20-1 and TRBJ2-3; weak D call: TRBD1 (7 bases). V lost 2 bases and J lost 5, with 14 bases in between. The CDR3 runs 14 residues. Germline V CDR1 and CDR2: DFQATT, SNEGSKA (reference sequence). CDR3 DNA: TGCAGTGCTAGAAGACAGGGAGGAGGAGATACGCAGTATTTT. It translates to CSARRQGGGDTQYF.

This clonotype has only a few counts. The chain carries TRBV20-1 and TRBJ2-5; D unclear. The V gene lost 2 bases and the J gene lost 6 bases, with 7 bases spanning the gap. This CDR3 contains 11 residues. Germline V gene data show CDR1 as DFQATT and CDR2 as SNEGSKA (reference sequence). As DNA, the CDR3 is TGCAGTGCTAGATCCCCGCAGACCCAGTACTTC. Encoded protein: CSARSPQTQYF.

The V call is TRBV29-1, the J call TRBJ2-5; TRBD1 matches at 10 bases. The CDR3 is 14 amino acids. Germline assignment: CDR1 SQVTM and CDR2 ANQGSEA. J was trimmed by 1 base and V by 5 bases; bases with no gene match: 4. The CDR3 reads CSVWTGGVQETQYF. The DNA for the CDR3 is TGCAGCGTTTGGACAGGGGGTGTCCAAGAGACCCAGTACTTC.

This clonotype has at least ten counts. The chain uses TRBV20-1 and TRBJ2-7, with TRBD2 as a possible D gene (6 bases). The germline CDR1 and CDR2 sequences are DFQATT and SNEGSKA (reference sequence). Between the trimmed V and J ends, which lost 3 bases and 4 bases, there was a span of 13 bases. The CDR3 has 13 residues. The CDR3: CSASSGDRYEQYF. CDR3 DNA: TGCAGTGCTAGTAGCGGAGACCGATACGAGCAGTACTTC.

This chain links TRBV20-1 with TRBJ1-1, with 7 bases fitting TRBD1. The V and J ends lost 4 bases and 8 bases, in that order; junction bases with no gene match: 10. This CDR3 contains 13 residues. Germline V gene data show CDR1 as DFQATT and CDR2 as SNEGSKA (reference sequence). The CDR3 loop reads CSANGQDSWEAFF. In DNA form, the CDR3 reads TGCAGTGCTAACGGACAGGACTCTTGGGAAGCTTTCTTT.

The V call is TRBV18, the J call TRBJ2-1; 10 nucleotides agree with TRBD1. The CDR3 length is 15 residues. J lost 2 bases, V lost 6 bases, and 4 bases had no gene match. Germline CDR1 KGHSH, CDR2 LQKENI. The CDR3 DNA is TGTGCCAGCTCTTCGGGGACAGGGGCCTACAATGAGCAGTTCTTC. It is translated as CASSSGTGAYNEQFF.

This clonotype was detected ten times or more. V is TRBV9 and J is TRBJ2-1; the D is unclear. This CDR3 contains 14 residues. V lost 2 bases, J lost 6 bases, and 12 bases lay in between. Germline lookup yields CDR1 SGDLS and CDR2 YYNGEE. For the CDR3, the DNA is TGTGCCAGCAGCGTTGGAGCAACCCCCAATGAGCAGTTCTTC. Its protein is CASSVGATPNEQFF. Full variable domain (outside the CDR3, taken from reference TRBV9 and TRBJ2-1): DSGVTQTPKHLITATGQRVTLRCSPRSGDLSVYWYQQSLDQGLQFLIQYYNGEERAKGNILERFSAQQFPDLHSELNLSSLELGDSALYFCASSVGATPNEQFFGPGTRLTVL.

CDR3 coding DNA: TGTGCCAGCAGCCACGGGCGGGTAGATACGCAGTATTTT. It encodes CASSHGRVDTQYF. This chain uses TRBV7-3 with TRBJ2-3, with D perhaps matching TRBD2 (5 bases). CDR3 length: 13 amino acids. The V and J ends lost 5 bases and 5 bases respectively, with 11 bases between them. Germline CDR1 reads SGHTA; CDR2 reads FQGTGA.